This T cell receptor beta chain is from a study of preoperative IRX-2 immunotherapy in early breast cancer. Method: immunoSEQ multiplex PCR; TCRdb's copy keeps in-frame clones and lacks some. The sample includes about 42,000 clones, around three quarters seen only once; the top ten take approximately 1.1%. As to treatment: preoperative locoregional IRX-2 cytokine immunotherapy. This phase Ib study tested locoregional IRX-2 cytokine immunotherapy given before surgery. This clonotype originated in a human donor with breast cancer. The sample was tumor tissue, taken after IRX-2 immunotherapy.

The CDR3 region is CASSISGTNSGNTIYF. The CDR3 DNA follows: TGCGCCAGCAGCATTTCCGGGACTAACTCTGGAAACACCATATATTTT. The chain carries TRBV5-1 and TRBJ1-3, with D possibly TRBD1 on 5 matching bases. The V gene's germline CDR1 is SGHRS and CDR2 YFSETQ. The CDR3 length is 16 residues. V lost 4 bases and J 0 bases, leaving 14 bases between the germline ends. The full variable domain, its missing parts supplied by reference TRBV5-1 and TRBJ1-3, is KAGVTQTPRYLIKTRGQQVTLSCSPISGHRSVSWYQQTPGQGLQFLFEYFSETQRNKGNFPGRFSGRQFSNSRSEMNVSTLELGDSALYLCASSISGTNSGNTIYFGEGSWLTVV.